A selection of T cell receptor beta chains follows, all from one sample in a study of Ad26.COV2.S vaccination and SARS-CoV-2 variants. TCRdb's copy holds only in-frame clones and misses some; the assay was immunoSEQ multiplex PCR. The data hold some 250,000 clones, with more than 75% observed a single time. Sequencing was performed on peripheral blood, taken in a trial of Ad26.COV2.S vaccine versus placebo. Receptors were obtained from a person aged 18 to 59 who received the Ad26.COV2.S COVID-19 vaccine or a placebo. Each CDR3 is given with its conserved first and last residue. D genes are given only for firm matches. Expanded clones are given a class, and other clones once, few, many or no size at all.

>TRBV3-1/TRBV3-2|TRBD1|few|TRBJ2-1
CASSQGQGASYNEQFF
TGTGCCAGCAGCCAAGGACAGGGGGCTTCCTACAATGAGCAGTTCTTC
>TRBV4-1|TRBD2|-|TRBJ2-7
CASSKLAALEVDEQYF
TGCGCCAGCAGCAAACTAGCGGCCTTAGAGGTCGACGAGCAGTACTTC
>TRBV6-4|-|-|TRBJ2-3
CASSESGDTDTQYF
TGTGCCAGCAGTGAATCCGGAGACACAGATACGCAGTATTTT
>TRBV11-3|-|-|TRBJ1-1
CASSQGNSEAFF
TGTGCCAGCAGCCAGGGAAACAGTGAAGCTTTCTTT
>TRBV4-2|-|-|TRBJ2-7
CASSPDSPGPYEQYF
TGTGCCAGCAGCCCCGACTCGCCCGGTCCCTACGAGCAGTACTTC
>TRBV29-1|TRBD1|-|TRBJ1-3
CSATGEGNTIYF
TGCAGCGCTACAGGGGAAGGAAACACCATATATTTT
>TRBV6-5|-|-|TRBJ2-7
CATALTNSYEQYF
TGTGCCACTGCCCTTACAAACTCCTACGAGCAGTACTTC
>TRBV6-5|TRBD1|few|TRBJ2-7
CASALDRAYEQYF
TGTGCCAGCGCCCTCGACAGGGCCTACGAGCAGTACTTC
>TRBV24-1|TRBD2|-|TRBJ2-1
CATSDYNGGGRNEQFF
TGTGCCACCAGTGACTACAATGGGGGGGGGAGGAATGAGCAGTTCTTC
>TRBV4-3|-|-|TRBJ1-2
CASSQGRGSAYGYTF
TGCGCCAGCAGCCAAGGCAGAGGGTCCGCCTATGGCTACACCTTC
>TRBV10-3|-|-|TRBJ2-7
CAISGQSSSYEQYF
TGTGCCATCAGTGGACAGTCATCCTCCTACGAGCAGTACTTC
>TRBV6-5|TRBD1|-|TRBJ1-5
CASSRTGTLNQPQHF
TGTGCCAGCAGCAGGACAGGGACCCTGAATCAGCCCCAGCATTTT
>TRBV29-1|TRBD1|-|TRBJ1-1
CSVEDRVLTGRVNTEAFF
TGCAGCGTTGAAGATCGGGTGTTGACAGGGAGGGTGAACACTGAAGCTTTCTTT
>TRBV28|-|-|TRBJ2-3
CASRPGLGTDTQYF
TGTGCCAGCAGACCGGGACTTGGCACAGATACGCAGTATTTT
>TRBV3-1/TRBV3-2|TRBD1|-|TRBJ2-7
CASSLTGAVQYF
TGTGCCAGCAGCCTTACAGGGGCGGTGCAGTACTTC
>TRBV19|-|-|TRBJ2-7
CASSVQGGQSVYEQYF
TGTGCCAGTAGTGTTCAGGGGGGTCAATCGGTTTACGAGCAGTACTTC
>TRBV7-9|-|-|TRBJ2-4
CASSLAGGRNIQYF
TGTGCCAGCAGCTTAGCGGGGGGTAGAAACATTCAGTACTTC
>TRBV6-2/TRBV6-3|-|-|TRBJ2-5
CASSARTSYQETQYF
TGTGCCAGCAGTGCCCGGACTTCTTACCAAGAGACCCAGTACTTC
>TRBV7-3|TRBD1|-|TRBJ1-2
CASSFQGGDGYTF
TGTGCCAGCAGCTTCCAGGGGGGTGACGGCTACACCTTC
>TRBV11-3|TRBD2|few|TRBJ2-7
CASSPPGTSGTYEQYF
TGTGCCAGCAGCCCACCTGGGACTAGCGGCACCTACGAGCAGTACTTC
>TRBV6-5|-|-|TRBJ2-5
CASRPDPSGQETQYF
TGTGCCAGCAGACCAGACCCTTCGGGCCAAGAGACCCAGTACTTC
>TRBV6-5|-|few|TRBJ1-3
CASSTTGLSGNTIYF
TGTGCCAGCAGCACTACAGGGCTCTCTGGAAACACCATATATTTT
>TRBV24-1|-|once|TRBJ2-1
CATSDPVKDREQFF
TGTGCCACCAGTGACCCGGTCAAAGACAGGGAGCAGTTCTTC
>TRBV5-1|TRBD1|-|TRBJ2-1
CASSYAGTGYNEQFF
TGCGCCAGCAGCTACGCCGGGACAGGGTACAATGAGCAGTTCTTC
>TRBV28|-|-|TRBJ2-1
CASSFANEQFF
TGTGCCAGCAGTTTTGCGAATGAGCAGTTCTTC